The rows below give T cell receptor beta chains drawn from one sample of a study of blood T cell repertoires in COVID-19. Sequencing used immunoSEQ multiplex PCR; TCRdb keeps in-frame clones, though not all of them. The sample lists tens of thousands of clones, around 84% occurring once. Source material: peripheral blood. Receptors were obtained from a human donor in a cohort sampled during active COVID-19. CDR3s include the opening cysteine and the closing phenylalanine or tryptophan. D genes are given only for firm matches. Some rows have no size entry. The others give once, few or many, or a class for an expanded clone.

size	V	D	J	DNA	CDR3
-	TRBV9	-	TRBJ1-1	TGTGCCAGCAGCTACCAGGGGACGGAAAACACTGAAGCTTTCTTT	CASSYQGTENTEAFF
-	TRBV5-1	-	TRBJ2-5	TGCGCCAGCAGCCCATACATCACCCAAGAGACCCAGTACTTC	CASSPYITQETQYF
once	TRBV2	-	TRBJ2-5	TGTGCCAGAGCACTCGGAGGAGCGCATCAGACCCAGTACTTC	CARALGGAHQTQYF
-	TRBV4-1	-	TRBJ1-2	TGCGCCAGCAGCCAAGGGTACAGCGGCTACACCTTC	CASSQGYSGYTF
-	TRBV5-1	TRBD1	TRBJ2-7	TGCGCCAGCAGTAGAGGACAGGGCCTCTCCTACGAGCAGTACTTC	CASSRGQGLSYEQYF
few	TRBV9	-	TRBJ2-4	TGTGCCAGCAGCGTAGGTAGCATGGAAAACATTCAGTACTTC	CASSVGSMENIQYF
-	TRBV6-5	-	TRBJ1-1	TGTGCCAGCAGTTACGAGGTTGATAACACTGAAGCTTTCTTT	CASSYEVDNTEAFF
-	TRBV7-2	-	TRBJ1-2	TGTGCCAGCAGCTTAGCGCAAAGGAGTTTTGAGAAAGTTTATGGCTACACCTTC	CASSLAQRSFEKVYGYTF
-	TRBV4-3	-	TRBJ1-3	TGCGCCAGCAGCCAAGATCGGTTCGCAGGCTACTCTGGAAACACCATATATTTT	CASSQDRFAGYSGNTIYF
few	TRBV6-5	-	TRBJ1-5	TGTGCCAGCAGTTACTCTGGGACTTATCAGCCCCAGCATTTT	CASSYSGTYQPQHF
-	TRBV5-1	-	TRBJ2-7	TGCGCCAGCAGCTGGGGGGGGGCGAGAGAGCAGTACTTC	CASSWGGAREQYF
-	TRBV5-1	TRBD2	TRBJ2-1	TGCGCCAGCAGCTTAGGCGGGAGTGCCAATGAGCAGTTCTTC	CASSLGGSANEQFF
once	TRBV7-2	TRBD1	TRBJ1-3	TGTGCCAGCAGCGCACAGGGGCCGGTAAACACCATATATTTT	CASSAQGPVNTIYF
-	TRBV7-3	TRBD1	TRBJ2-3	TGTGCCAGCAGCTTATCCCCGGGACAGGGGGCAAATACGCAGTATTTT	CASSLSPGQGANTQYF
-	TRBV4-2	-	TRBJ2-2	TGTGCCAGCAGCCAGGAGAGGGGACAAGAAGGCGCCGGGGAGCTGTTTTTT	CASSQERGQEGAGELFF
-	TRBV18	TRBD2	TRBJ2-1	TGTGCCAGCTCACCACGTAGCGGGGGGGACTACAATGAGCAGTTCTTC	CASSPRSGGDYNEQFF
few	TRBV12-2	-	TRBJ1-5	TGTGCAAGTCGCTTAGCGTGGGAGGGACAGGGGGCCAGGCAGCCCCAGCATTTT	CASRLAWEGQGARQPQHF
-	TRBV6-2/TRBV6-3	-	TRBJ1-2	TGTGCCAGCAGTTACCGGGGAGGATATGGCTACACCTTC	CASSYRGGYGYTF
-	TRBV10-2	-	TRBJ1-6	TGCGCCAGCAGTGAGTCTGGGGGGTATTCACCCCTCCACTTT	CASSESGGYSPLHF
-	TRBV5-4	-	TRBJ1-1	TGTGCCAGCAGCTTAGAGGCAGGGGTGAACACTGAAGCTTTCTTT	CASSLEAGVNTEAFF
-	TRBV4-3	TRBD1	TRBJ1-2	TGCGCCAGCAGCCAAGTCAGGGGGTCGTACTATGGCTACACCTTC	CASSQVRGSYYGYTF
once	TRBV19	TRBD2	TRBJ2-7	TGTGCCAGTAGCGGGCTAGCGGGGGACTACGAGCAGTACTTC	CASSGLAGDYEQYF